The clone carrying this T cell receptor (beta chain) has just a few counts. The record originates from a study of identical twins. TCRdb passed the 5' RACE reads through MiXCR, listing each CDR3 protein once. The data hold hundreds of thousands of distinct CDR3 sequences, with 10% to 15% observed a single time. CDR3 length: 14 residues. V was pared by 6 bases and J by 6 bases, with 7 bases of the junction left unmatched. Germline CDR1 MGHDK, CDR2 SYGVNS. The data were also submitted as part of a second study, on yellow fever vaccine responses in identical twins.

The receptor was isolated from a woman under 30 in good health. The chain couples TRBV25-1 to TRBJ2-3; 9 bases map to TRBD2. Sequenced material: PBMCs. CDR3 nucleotide sequence: TGTGCCAGCAGAGTTAGCGGGAGCGCCGATACGCAGTATTTT. It translates to CASRVSGSADTQYF.